What follows are 29 T cell receptor beta chains derived from one specimen sequenced in a study of blood T cells in healthy people across ages. For the second PCR, which ran for roughly 6 to 11 cycles, a sample-barcoded 5' primer and a J-beta primer mix were used. TCRdb reprocessed the 5' RACE reads via MiXCR and lists one record per CDR3 protein. This sample carries around 870,000 distinct CDR3 sequences, more than 25% of them seen once, and the ten largest clones take roughly 17%. Sequencing used blood. Source of these receptors: a woman over 75 in good health.

This clonotype occurred many times. The chain is built from TRBV6-2 or TRBV6-3 and TRBJ2-1; a weak D match, TRBD1 (7 bases). The ends were cut back, 6 bases at V and 0 bases at J, with 15 bases in the middle. CDR1 and CDR2 from the germline V gene are MNHEY and SVGEGT. The CDR3 runs 16 residues. CDR3 nucleotide sequence: TGTGCCAGCAGCTGGGCAGGGGGGAGCTCCTACAATGAGCAGTTCTTC. The encoded protein is CASSWAGGSSYNEQFF.

This clonotype was counted ten times or more. The chain combines TRBV20-1 with TRBJ2-4; possibly TRBD1 for D (5 bases). Looked up from germline, CDR1 is DFQATT and CDR2 is SNEGSKA (reference sequence). The CDR3 consists of 12 residues. V lost 6 bases to trimming and J lost 8 bases, with 14 bases between them. CDR3 sequence: CSAVRQNDIQYF. Written as DNA, the CDR3 is TGCAGTGCCGTACGACAGAACGACATTCAGTACTTC.

This clonotype occurred many times. CDR3 sequence (DNA): TGTGCCAGCAGCTTTTCGGGCGGGTCGAACACAGATACGCAGTATTTT. It translates to CASSFSGGSNTDTQYF. V is TRBV11-2 and J is TRBJ2-3; D perhaps matches TRBD2 (5 bases). Germline V lookup: CDR1 SGHAT, CDR2 FQNNGV. Trimming pared 3 bases from V and 2 bases from J, leaving 15 bases between. The CDR3 runs to 16 residues.

This clonotype was seen a handful of times. The rearrangement joins TRBV20-1 to TRBJ1-1; no reliable D call. Germline V gene data show CDR1 as DFQATT and CDR2 as SNEGSKA (reference sequence). The V end lost 4 bases, the J end lost 11 bases, and 8 bases lay between the germline ends. This CDR3 has 9 amino acids. The CDR3 nucleotides are TGCAGTGCTACAAACGGGGCTTTCTTT. Its protein is CSATNGAFF.

This clonotype was detected ten times or more. CDR3 amino acids: CASSQKGQGDYGYTF. As DNA, the CDR3 is TGCGCCAGCAGCCAAAAAGGACAGGGCGACTATGGCTACACCTTC. J is TRBJ1-2 and V is TRBV4-3; TRBD1 aligns across 8 bases. This CDR3 spans 15 amino acids. The germline CDR1 and CDR2 sequences are LGHNA and YSLEER. Trimming at V came to 2 bases and at J to 3 bases, leaving 5 bases not matched to a gene.

V and J are TRBV7-9 and TRBJ2-2; D may correspond to TRBD1 or TRBD2 (6 bases each). The V gene lost 6 bases and the J gene lost 5 bases, with 19 bases spanning the gap. CDR1 is SEHNR and CDR2 is FQNEAQ in the germline V gene (reference sequence). The CDR3 is made up of 16 amino acids. This CDR3 is CASSPSGAGRTGELFF. As DNA, the CDR3 is TGTGCCAGCAGTCCATCGGGGGCAGGGAGGACCGGGGAGCTGTTTTTT.

The chain has TRBV28 and TRBJ2-2; no reliable D call. Germline CDR1 reads MDHEN; CDR2 reads SYDVKM. The CDR3 length is 12 residues. V was clipped by 6 bases and J by 6 bases, with 8 bases between them. The CDR3 DNA is TGTGCCAGCAGCCTCTTCCCCGGGGAGCTGTTTTTT. This gives the protein CASSLFPGELFF.

This clonotype has ten or more counts. A clone one base away is much larger, so this may be a read error. The chain carries TRBV10-3 and TRBJ2-1; TRBD2 is a possible D gene (6 bases). The J call may be wrong; the DNA end is better matched by TRBJ2-7. Germline CDR1 reads ENHRY; CDR2 reads SYGVKD. CDR3 length: 14 residues. In DNA, the CDR3 is TGTGCCATCAAGGCGGGGAACTCCTACAATGAGCAGTACTTC. Translating it yields CAIKAGNSYNEQYF.

The rearrangement links TRBV20-1 to TRBJ1-1; D perhaps matches TRBD1 (5 bases). CDR3 length equals 14 residues. Per germline, CDR1 DFQATT and CDR2 SNEGSKA (reference sequence). V gave up 1 base and J gave up 5 bases, with 14 bases separating them. CDR3 coding DNA: TGCAGTGCTAGAGTACCGGGGCGGAGGACTGAAGCTTTCTTT. Translation: CSARVPGRRTEAFF.

This clonotype came up a few times. The chain employs TRBV4-3 and TRBJ1-5, with D maybe TRBD1 (6 bases). Trimming took 2 bases from V and 0 from J, leaving 26 bases between them. From germline, CDR1 is LGHNA and CDR2 YSLEER. This CDR3 is built from 21 residues. CDR3 sequence (DNA): TGCGCCAGCAGCCAACCGGTCCGTCCGGGACACCCACTTGATAGCAATCAGCCCCAGCATTTT. This sequence encodes CASSQPVRPGHPLDSNQPQHF.

The table lists this clonotype with many counts. J is TRBJ2-7 and V is TRBV6-2 or TRBV6-3; D is unresolved. Germline lookup yields CDR1 MNHEY and CDR2 SVGEGT. Trimming shortened V by 5 bases and J by 4 bases, and 9 bases separated the two germline ends. The CDR3 contains 12 residues. CDR3: CASSQVWYEQYF. The CDR3 DNA reads as TGTGCCAGCAGTCAGGTCTGGTACGAGCAGTACTTC.

Regarding this clonotype: Since a much larger clone is just one base distant, this may be a read error. The chain uses TRBV30 and TRBJ1-2; tentatively, D is TRBD1 (6 bases). Trimming pared 1 base from V and 8 bases from J, leaving 11 bases between. The CDR3 has 12 amino acids. Per the germline V gene, CDR1 is GTSNPN and CDR2 is SVGIG (reference sequence). The CDR3 DNA reads as TGTGCCTGGAGTGGGGGGGCGCGAGGCTACACCTTC. Encoded protein: CAWSGGARGYTF. The full variable domain, rest sourced from reference TRBV30 and TRBJ1-2, is SQTIHQWPATLVQPVGSPLSLECTVEGTSNPNLYWYRQAAGRGLQLLFYSVGIGQISSEVPQNLSASRPQDRQFILSSKKLLLSDSGFYLCAWSGGARGYTFGSGTRLTVV.

The chain has TRBV6-5 and TRBJ1-1; D call uncertain. The CDR3 sequence is 13 residues long. Germline V gives CDR1 MNHEY, CDR2 SVGAGI. The V gene lost 6 bases and the J gene lost 5 bases, with 13 bases spanning the gap. In DNA, the CDR3 is TGTGCCAGCAGCCCTCGGACCGAGACTGAAGCTTTCTTT. It is translated as CASSPRTETEAFF.

The chain combines TRBV25-1 with TRBJ1-5; D is unclear. The CDR3 covers 13 residues. The germline V and J ends were trimmed by 3 bases and 8 bases, with 11 bases remaining between them. CDR1 and CDR2 (germline): MGHDK, SYGVNS. The CDR3 sequence: CASSEIFGEPQHF. The CDR3 coding sequence is TGTGCCAGCAGTGAGATTTTTGGGGAGCCCCAGCATTTT.

The chain couples TRBV18 to TRBJ1-2; no definite D call. The germline V and J ends were trimmed by 3 bases and 4 bases, with 9 bases remaining between them. This CDR3 region has 13 residues. In germline, CDR1 is KGHSH, CDR2 LQKENI. CDR3 nucleotides: TGTGCCAGCTCACCTAAAGAACTCTATGGCTACACCTTC. Its translation: CASSPKELYGYTF.

CDR3 DNA: TGTGCCAGCAGTTTGCCCCGAGTCGGTCGGGAAGCTTTCTTT. It specifies CASSLPRVGREAFF. The chain uses TRBV28 and TRBJ1-1; D is ambiguous. Deletions cut 3 bases from V and 8 bases from J, with 16 bases between. This CDR3 comprises 14 residues. Germline values: CDR1 MDHEN, CDR2 SYDVKM.

This clonotype showed up many times. CDR3: CATRNRSYNEQFF. Here the CDR3 DNA reads TGTGCCACCAGGAACCGCTCCTACAATGAGCAGTTCTTC. This chain links TRBV15 with TRBJ2-1; D gene uncertain. Germline assignment: CDR1 LNHNV and CDR2 YYDKDF (reference sequence). Trimming cost V 6 bases and J 0 bases, with 6 bases left between them. This CDR3 comprises 13 residues. Supplemented by reference TRBV15 and TRBJ2-1, the full variable domain reads DAMVIQNPRYQVTQFGKPVTLSCSQTLNHNVMYWYQQKSSQAPKLLFHYYDKDFNNEADTPDNFQSRRPNTSFCFLDIRSPGLGDTAMYLCATRNRSYNEQFFGPGTRLTVL.

In its sample, this clonotype was seen many times. V is TRBV7-2 and J is TRBJ1-4; D unclear. The germline V and J ends were trimmed by 1 base and 7 bases, with 19 bases remaining between them. The CDR3 is 17 amino acids. Germline V gene data show CDR1 as SGHTA and CDR2 as FQGNSA. In DNA form, the CDR3 reads TGTGCCAGCAGCTTAGTAGGGCCGACTACCTGGGGTGAAAAACTGTTTTTT. It yields the protein CASSLVGPTTWGEKLFF.

This chain joins TRBV20-1 and TRBJ2-1, with TRBD2 as a possible D gene (6 bases). CDR1 is DFQATT, CDR2 SNEGSKA, per germline (reference sequence). The CDR3 length is 15 residues. Trimming shortened V by 6 bases and J by 4 bases, and 19 bases separated the two germline ends. CDR3 coding DNA: TGCAGTGCGGGCCCCGGGGGTCGGGGTTACAATGAGCAGTTCTTC. Its translation is CSAGPGGRGYNEQFF.

The chain carries TRBV2 and TRBJ1-1; 7 bases fit TRBD1. CDR1 is SNHLY, CDR2 FYNNEI, per germline. V gave up 5 bases and J gave up 2 bases; unmatched junction bases: 8. This CDR3 is 15 amino acids long. The CDR3 bases are TGTGCCAGCAGTACAGGGGCACGTTACAACACTGAAGCTTTCTTT. It encodes CASSTGARYNTEAFF.

This clonotype was observed many times. J is TRBJ2-1 and V is TRBV3-1; D is perhaps TRBD1 or TRBD2 (5 bases each). Germline values: CDR1 LGHDT, CDR2 YNNKEL (reference sequence). This CDR3 has 14 residues. Trimming cost V 3 bases and J 7 bases, with 13 bases left between them. CDR3 sequence (DNA): TGTGCCAGCAGCCAGGAAAATTGGGGGAATGAGCAGTTCTTC. As protein: CASSQENWGNEQFF.

This clonotype was observed many times. The chain couples TRBV5-1 to TRBJ1-2, with D uncertain. Per germline, CDR1 SGHRS and CDR2 YFSETQ. The CDR3 is made up of 18 amino acids. Trimming took off 0 bases at V and 0 bases at J, with 18 bases between the two ends. The CDR3 region has the DNA TGCGCCAGCAGCTTGGGTTTTGGTCAGGCCCCAGCTAACTATGGCTACACCTTC. Its translation: CASSLGFGQAPANYGYTF.

The chain couples TRBV6-6 to TRBJ2-5; 10 positions match TRBD1. The CDR3 has 15 amino acids. Germline V gene lookup returns CDR1 MNHNY and CDR2 SVGAGI (reference sequence). V trimming: 8 bases; J trimming: 5 bases; junction bases outside the gene matches: 11. The CDR3 region has the DNA TGTGCCAGCGGACGGGACAGGGGAAGAGGGGAGACCCAGTACTTC. This encodes CASGRDRGRGETQYF.

Comments on this clonotype: This may be a read error, as it is one base from a much larger clone. The rearrangement links TRBV7-9 to TRBJ2-3; D unclear. Trimming pared 4 bases from V and 0 bases from J, leaving 11 bases between. This CDR3 region has 15 residues. CDR1 is SEHNR, CDR2 FQNEAQ, per germline (reference sequence). The CDR3 DNA sequence: TGTGCCAGCAGCTCCTCGATGAACAGCACAGATACGCAGTATTTT. Its translation: CASSSSMNSTDTQYF.

In this sample, this clonotype turned up many times. The V call is TRBV12-3 or TRBV12-4, the J call TRBJ2-4, with TRBD2 as a possible D gene (5 bases). V was trimmed by 3 bases and J by 0 bases, leaving 15 bases between them. CDR3 size: 17 residues. The CDR3 region is CASSFPARDQAKNIQYF. In DNA, the CDR3 is TGTGCCAGCAGTTTTCCGGCTCGGGATCAAGCCAAAAACATTCAGTACTTC.

At least ten counts were recorded for this clonotype. CDR3 in amino acids: CASSWQGKAFF. The DNA of the CDR3 is TGTGCCAGCAGTTGGCAGGGGAAAGCTTTCTTT. The chain couples TRBV6-5 to TRBJ1-1; a weak D match, TRBD1 (6 bases). This CDR3 has 11 residues. V lost 4 bases, J lost 9 bases, and 9 bases lay in between. Germline values: CDR1 MNHEY, CDR2 SVGAGI.

In its sample, this clonotype was seen many times. The chain links TRBV20-1 to TRBJ2-5; TRBD2 matches 9 bases. In germline, CDR1 is DFQATT, CDR2 SNEGSKA (reference sequence). The CDR3 has 20 residues. V was clipped by 3 bases and J by 2 bases; unmatched bases: 22. The DNA of the CDR3 is TGCAGTGCTAGCCAAAGTGGGTGGCGGGGGGGCTCCAGCCAGCAAGAGACCCAGTACTTC. It yields the protein CSASQSGWRGGSSQQETQYF.

V and J are TRBV7-9 and TRBJ2-3, with a tentative D call TRBD1 (5 bases). CDR1 and CDR2 from the germline V gene are SEHNR and FQNEAQ (reference sequence). Trimming cost V 4 bases and J 5 bases, with 16 bases left between them. The CDR3 loop spans 15 amino acids. Written as DNA, the CDR3 is TGTGCCAGCAGCTCCCGGGCCCCCACAGGAGATACGCAGTATTTT. Protein product: CASSSRAPTGDTQYF.

V is TRBV7-2 and J is TRBJ2-7; 10 nucleotides agree with TRBD2. The trim removed 6 bases at V and 0 bases at J, leaving 11 bases unmatched. The CDR3 sequence is 17 residues long. CDR1 is SGHTA, CDR2 FQGNSA, per germline. The CDR3 nucleotides read TGTGCCAGCAGGGGGTATAGCGGGGGGCGAAGCTCCTACGAGCAGTACTTC. Translated, it gives CASRGYSGGRSSYEQYF. Drawing the rest from reference TRBV7-2 and TRBJ2-7, the complete variable domain is GAGVSQSPSNKVTEKGKDVELRCDPISGHTALYWYRQSLGQGLEFLIYFQGNSAPDKSGLPSDRFSAERTGGSVSTLTIQRTQQEDSAVYLCASRGYSGGRSSYEQYFGPGTRLTVT.